These 4 T cell receptor beta chains were all obtained from the same sample, sequenced in a study of blood T cells in healthy people across ages. Then a second PCR, running roughly 7 to 11 cycles, was carried out with a sample-barcoded 5' primer and a J-beta primer mix. TCRdb re-analysed the 5' RACE reads in MiXCR, keeping a single row per CDR3 protein. This table has roughly 1,700,000 distinct CDR3 sequences, about 28% appearing once. The sample consisted of blood. The receptors originated from a woman aged 25-40 years in good health.

This clonotype occurred many times. The gene calls are TRBV12-3 or TRBV12-4 and TRBJ1-5; no clear D. CDR3 size: 14 residues. Trimming shortened V by 6 bases and J by 0 bases, and 9 bases separated the two germline ends. CDR3 DNA sequence: TGTGCCAGCAGCAGTGGTTTTAGCAATCAGCCCCAGCATTTT. Encoded protein: CASSSGFSNQPQHF.

The gene calls are TRBV29-1 and TRBJ2-5; D is perhaps TRBD1 or TRBD2 (5 bases each). The CDR3 is 16 residues long. V dropped 0 bases and J dropped 11 bases, with 25 bases sitting between them. Germline V gene data show CDR1 as SQVTM and CDR2 as ANQGSEA. CDR3 bases: TGCAGCGTTGAAGATTTGAGGGGCAGGGATTACAATGAGCAGTACTTC. Its translation is CSVEDLRGRDYNEQYF. Together with reference TRBV29-1 and TRBJ2-5, the CDR3 gives the full variable domain: SAVISQKPSRDICQRGTSLTIQCQVDSQVTMMFWYRQQPGQSLTLIATANQGSEATYESGFVIDKFPISRPNLTFSTLTVSNMSPEDSSIYLCSVEDLRGRDYNEQYFGPGTRLLVL.

Note on this clonotype: One junction end disagrees with the germline gene, perhaps due to a read error. The chain carries TRBV20-1 and TRBJ2-5; D possibly corresponds to TRBD1 (6 bases). CDR1 is DFQATT, CDR2 SNEGSKA, per germline (reference sequence). The CDR3 length is 13 residues. The CDR3 nucleotides read TGCGGTGCTGTCACCGGGACAAGAGAGACCCAGTACTTC. Residues: CGAVTGTRETQYF.

Points on this clonotype: An end of the junction does not agree with germline; a read error may underlie this. The chain joins TRBV12-3 or TRBV12-4 to TRBJ2-1, with unresolved D. CDR3 length: 14 amino acids. The CDR3 DNA reads TGTCCCAGCAGCACTCGTCCTAGTTCCAATGAGCAGTTCTTC. This translates into CPSSTRPSSNEQFF.